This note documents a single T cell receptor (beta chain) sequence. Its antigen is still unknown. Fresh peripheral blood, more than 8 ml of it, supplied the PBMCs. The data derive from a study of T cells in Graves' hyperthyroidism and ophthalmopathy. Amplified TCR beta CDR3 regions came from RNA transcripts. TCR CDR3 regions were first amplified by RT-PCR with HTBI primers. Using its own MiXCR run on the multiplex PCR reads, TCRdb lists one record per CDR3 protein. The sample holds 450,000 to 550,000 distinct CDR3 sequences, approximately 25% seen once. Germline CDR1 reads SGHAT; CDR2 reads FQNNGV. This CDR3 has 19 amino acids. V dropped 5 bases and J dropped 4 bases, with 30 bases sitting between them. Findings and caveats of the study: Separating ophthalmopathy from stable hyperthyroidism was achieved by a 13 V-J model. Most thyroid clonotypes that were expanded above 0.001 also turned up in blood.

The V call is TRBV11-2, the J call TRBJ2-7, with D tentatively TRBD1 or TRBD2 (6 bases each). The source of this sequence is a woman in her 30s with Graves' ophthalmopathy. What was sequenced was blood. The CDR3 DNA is TGTGCCAGCAGCGCTTCCGGGTGGGGGGCTGGACCGACCGATTACGAGCAGTACTTC. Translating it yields CASSASGWGAGPTDYEQYF. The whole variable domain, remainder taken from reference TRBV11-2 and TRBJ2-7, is EAGVAQSPRYKIIEKRQSVAFWCNPISGHATLYWYQQILGQGPKLLIQFQNNGVVDDSQLPKDRFSAERLKGVDSTLKIQPAKLEDSAVYLCASSASGWGAGPTDYEQYFGPGTRLTVT.